These T cell receptor beta chains were read from a single sample in a study of blood T cell repertoires in COVID-19. Sequencing was performed with immunoSEQ multiplex PCR; in TCRdb, only in-frame clones are kept and a portion is missing. Among roughly 340,000 clones listed, roughly 90% were seen once. The material sequenced was peripheral blood. The receptors here all came from a woman aged 25 to 45 with COVID-19, enrolled during active disease. Both conserved end residues are part of each CDR3. The D gene is left open where the match is weak. Size is stated for part of the rows, as once, few or many counts, or as a class when the clone is expanded.

v_call	d_call	clone_size	j_call	cdr3_aa	cdr3_nt
TRBV6-5	NA	NA	TRBJ2-2	CASSYSPGLITGELFF	TGTGCCAGCAGTTACTCGCCGGGACTTATCACCGGGGAGCTGTTTTTT
TRBV27	NA	NA	TRBJ1-5	CASSFFQDQPQHF	TGTGCCAGCAGTTTCTTCCAGGATCAGCCCCAGCATTTT
TRBV3-1/TRBV3-2	TRBD1	NA	TRBJ1-2	CASSGTGTGGSDGYTF	TGTGCCAGCAGCGGAACCGGGACAGGGGGATCGGATGGCTACACCTTC
TRBV6-6	NA	NA	TRBJ1-2	CASIGQSGGYTF	TGTGCCAGCATCGGACAGAGCGGTGGCTACACCTTC
TRBV4-1	TRBD2	NA	TRBJ2-1	CASSAGGRSSYNEQFF	TGCGCCAGCAGCGCGGGGGGCCGGAGCTCCTACAATGAGCAGTTCTTC
TRBV25-1	NA	NA	TRBJ1-4	CASSPKGGVHEKLFF	TGTGCCAGCAGTCCAAAGGGGGGGGTCCATGAAAAACTGTTTTTT
TRBV16	NA	NA	TRBJ2-1	CASSQYRSSEYEQFF	TGTGCCAGCAGCCAATACAGGTCTAGCGAGTATGAGCAGTTCTTC
TRBV10-2	NA	NA	TRBJ2-7	CASSESFRGGEQYF	TGCGCCAGCAGTGAGTCGTTTAGGGGAGGCGAGCAGTACTTC
TRBV10-2	TRBD1	NA	TRBJ1-1	CASQKGQRNTEAFF	TGCGCCAGCCAAAAGGGACAGAGGAACACTGAAGCTTTCTTT
TRBV6-6	TRBD2	NA	TRBJ2-3	CASSPTSGGPSTDTQYF	TGTGCCAGCAGTCCGACTAGCGGGGGGCCTAGCACAGATACGCAGTATTTT
TRBV24-1	TRBD1	once	TRBJ2-3	CATEPGQGWADTQYF	TGTGCCACCGAGCCGGGACAGGGATGGGCAGATACGCAGTATTTT
TRBV7-6	TRBD1	NA	TRBJ2-2	CASTTVQGAGELFF	TGTGCCAGCACCACAGTACAGGGGGCCGGGGAGCTGTTTTTT
TRBV5-4	NA	NA	TRBJ1-2	CASSSGGGYSYDGYTF	TGTGCCAGCAGCTCAGGTGGGGGGTATAGTTACGATGGCTACACCTTC
TRBV30	NA	NA	TRBJ2-5	CAWNPIRRETQYF	TGTGCCTGGAACCCCATCCGCAGGGAGACCCAGTACTTC
TRBV13	TRBD2	NA	TRBJ2-5	CASSLGTYRREGYQETQYF	TGTGCCAGCAGCTTAGGGACGTATCGGCGGGAGGGGTACCAAGAGACCCAGTACTTC
TRBV6-1	NA	NA	TRBJ1-1	CASSETGLTEAFF	TGTGCCAGCAGTGAAACAGGGCTGACTGAAGCTTTCTTT
TRBV7-9	TRBD1	NA	TRBJ1-1	CASSLRQGGLGTEAFF	TGTGCCAGCAGCCTACGACAGGGGGGGTTGGGCACTGAAGCTTTCTTT
TRBV28	NA	NA	TRBJ1-4	CASSSSSAGSEKLFF	TGTGCCAGCAGTTCCTCCTCCGCGGGTTCTGAAAAACTGTTTTTT